The next 8 T cell receptor beta chains were all read from a single sample in a study of CD8 T cells in Susac syndrome. With random hexamers, 0.5 to 1 ug RNA was reverse transcribed. TCRdb re-called the immunoSEQ multiplex PCR reads with MiXCR, one entry per CDR3 protein. The sample shows approximately 150,000 distinct CDR3 sequences, roughly 92% of them seen only once. The sequenced sample consisted of CD4+ T cells from PBMCs. Source of these receptors: a human donor with multiple sclerosis.

The chain has TRBV24-1 and TRBJ2-2, with D unresolved. Germline V gene sequence: CDR1 KGHDR, CDR2 SFDVKD. Deletions cut 4 bases from V and 3 bases from J, with 5 bases between. The CDR3 runs to 13 residues. The CDR3 reads CATSDLYTGELFF. DNA of the CDR3: TGTGCCACCAGTGACCTATACACCGGGGAGCTGTTTTTT.

This CDR3 is CSARRTSGGAKNIQYF. The CDR3 DNA follows: TGCAGTGCTAGAAGGACTAGCGGGGGAGCCAAAAACATTCAGTACTTC. The chain employs TRBV20-1 and TRBJ2-4, with 13 positions matching TRBD2. CDR3 length: 16 residues. Germline loops: CDR1 DFQATT, CDR2 SNEGSKA (reference sequence). J gave up 0 bases and V 2 bases, and 1 base lay outside the gene matches.

The chain uses TRBV20-1 and TRBJ2-5; 11 bases align to TRBD2. The junction had 8 bases not matched to a gene; V was cut back by 4 bases and J by 4 bases. Germline CDR1 and CDR2: DFQATT and SNEGSKA (reference sequence). The CDR3 runs 15 residues. CDR3 protein: CSAIRLAGSGETQYF. Here the CDR3 DNA reads TGCAGTGCTATCCGACTAGCGGGGTCAGGAGAGACCCAGTACTTC.

The gene calls are TRBV27 and TRBJ2-5; possible D gene TRBD2, 7 bases. The V gene lost 1 base and the J gene lost 0 bases, with 12 bases spanning the gap. Germline CDR1 and CDR2: MNHEY and SMNVEV (reference sequence). The CDR3 length is 16 residues. Here the CDR3 DNA reads TGTGCCAGCAGTTTATTCGGCGGGGGCAACCAAGAGACCCAGTACTTC. As protein: CASSLFGGGNQETQYF.

The chain employs TRBV29-1 and TRBJ2-4; TRBD2 matches at 10 bases. V shed 4 bases and J 6 bases; nucleotides not matched to a gene: 0. This CDR3 is 12 amino acids long. CDR1 is SQVTM and CDR2 is ANQGSEA in the germline V gene. CDR3 coding DNA: TGCAGCGTTGGACTAGCGGGAAACATTCAGTACTTC. Residues: CSVGLAGNIQYF.

The V and J genes are TRBV7-3 and TRBJ2-7, with TRBD1 identical over 9 bases. The CDR3 sequence is 14 residues long. Germline assignment: CDR1 SGHTA and CDR2 FQGTGA. The V segment lost 8 bases and the J segment 1 base; nucleotides outside the gene matches: 6. CDR3 in DNA: TGTGCCAGCTCACCTGGGACAGGGTCCTACGAGCAGTACTTC. This sequence encodes CASSPGTGSYEQYF.

This chain joins TRBV10-3 and TRBJ2-7; TRBD2 agrees at 7 bases. There are 14 residues in the CDR3. CDR1 and CDR2 (germline): ENHRY, SYGVKD. V gave up 2 bases and J gave up 0 bases; unmatched junction bases: 1. CDR3 DNA sequence: TGTGCCATCAGTGAGACGGGGGGCTCCTACGAGCAGTACTTC. Translation: CAISETGGSYEQYF.

This CDR3 is CASNPEPAKNIQYF. The CDR3 DNA sequence: TGTGCCAGCAACCCGGAACCTGCCAAAAACATTCAGTACTTC. This rearrangement joins TRBV28 to TRBJ2-4; D remains ambiguous. V lost 7 bases and J lost 1, with 11 bases in between. The CDR3 has 14 residues. Germline V lookup: CDR1 MDHEN, CDR2 SYDVKM.